What follows is one T cell receptor beta chain and its context. No antigen is known for it. The PCR used 60 Vbeta and 13 Jbeta primers. Profiled with immunoSEQ multiplex PCR; TCRdb holds only in-frame clones, not every one. The data contain about 150,000 clones, over 75% of them singletons. The data were obtained in a study of cytomegalovirus exposure and HLA in healthy donors. Study-level points and caveats: Reported performance of the classifier showed diagnosis of cytomegalovirus status with high specificity and sensitivity.

Sequencing was done on a sample of PBMCs. This clonotype originated in a man between 50 and 59 years old in good health and CMV-seropositive.

CDR3: CASQGRSYEQYF. The CDR3 DNA reads as TGTGCCAGTCAGGGCAGGAGCTACGAGCAGTACTTC. V gene TRBV28 combines with J gene TRBJ2-7; perhaps TRBD1 as D (5 bases). The germline CDR1 and CDR2 sequences are MDHEN and SYDVKM. The V end lost 9 bases, the J end lost 3 bases, and 12 bases lay between the germline ends. This CDR3 is 12 amino acids long.